These 30 T cell receptor beta chains originate from one sample sequenced in a study of T cell responses to AZD1222 COVID-19 vaccine. Generated by immunoSEQ multiplex PCR, the TCRdb table keeps only in-frame clones and is missing some. This table holds some 97,000 clones, 80% to 90% found once. Here the sequenced sample was peripheral blood, taken on day 0 of MenACWY control vaccination. These receptors were taken from an adult in good health.

The chain has TRBV5-6 and TRBJ1-6; 8 bases line up with TRBD1. Looked up from germline, CDR1 is SGHDT and CDR2 is YYEEEE. The CDR3 is 14 residues long. Trimming at V came to 0 bases and at J to 10 bases, leaving 3 bases not matched to a gene. CDR3 coding DNA: TGTGCCAGCAGCTTGGACAGGGGGATCTCACCCCTCCACTTT. This translates into CASSLDRGISPLHF.

CDR3 nucleotides: TGCGCCAGCAGGCTAGGGACTGCGACCTACGAGCAGTACTTC. It codes for CASRLGTATYEQYF. The chain carries TRBV5-1 and TRBJ2-7; tentatively, D is TRBD2 (6 bases). The V gene lost 5 bases and the J gene lost 2 bases, with 14 bases spanning the gap. Looked up from germline, CDR1 is SGHRS and CDR2 is YFSETQ. There are 14 residues in the CDR3.

V gene TRBV7-6 combines with J gene TRBJ1-2; a weak D match, TRBD1 (5 bases). Trimming left V 5 bases short and J 1 base short, with 11 bases between. Germline values: CDR1 SGHVS, CDR2 FNYEAQ. The length of the CDR3 is 14 residues. The CDR3 protein is CASSPQGYNYGYTF. As DNA, the CDR3 is TGTGCCAGCAGCCCCCAGGGTTATAACTATGGCTACACCTTC.

This clone was observed once. This chain links TRBV9 with TRBJ2-5; weak D call: TRBD2 (7 bases). V lost 3 bases to trimming and J lost 0 bases, with 15 bases between them. CDR1 and CDR2 (germline): SGDLS, YYNGEE. There are 16 residues in the CDR3. The CDR3 DNA follows: TGTGCCAGCAGCGCGGGGGGCAGTCTTAACCAAGAGACCCAGTACTTC. This encodes CASSAGGSLNQETQYF.

V is TRBV3-1 (or the pseudogene TRBV3-2) and J is TRBJ1-1; a possible D gene is TRBD1 (6 bases). Looked up from germline, CDR1 is LGHDT and CDR2 is YNNKEL (reference sequence). CDR3 length: 13 residues. The germline V and J ends were trimmed by 3 bases and 5 bases, with 10 bases remaining between them. CDR3 amino acids: CASSQGGLTEAFF. In DNA form, the CDR3 reads TGTGCCAGCAGCCAGGGGGGCCTAACTGAAGCTTTCTTT.

The chain is built from TRBV28 and TRBJ1-5; the D gene is possibly TRBD1 (5 bases). The V gene's germline CDR1 is MDHEN and CDR2 SYDVKM. The ends were cut back, 3 bases at V and 2 bases at J, with 11 bases in the middle. This CDR3 region has 15 residues. In nucleotides, the CDR3 is TGTGCCAGCAGTTTTCGACAGATTGGCAATCAGCCCCAGCATTTT. Translating it yields CASSFRQIGNQPQHF.

The gene calls are TRBV27 and TRBJ1-6; tentatively, D is TRBD1 (5 bases). Germline-derived CDR1 and CDR2 are MNHEY and SMNVEV (reference sequence). V was cut by 4 bases and J by 13 bases, with 23 bases left in between. CDR3 size: 16 residues. DNA of the CDR3: TGTGCCAGCAGTTCTCCGGGACTGAGATCCCATGTCCCCCTCCACTTT. Its translation: CASSSPGLRSHVPLHF.

The chain joins TRBV7-9 to TRBJ2-7, with 10 bases aligning to TRBD2. This CDR3 spans 14 amino acids. Trimming took 6 bases from V and 6 from J; bases not matched to a gene: 8. Germline CDR1 is SEHNR and CDR2 is FQNEAQ (reference sequence). The CDR3 region is CASSLSGGHGEQYF. The CDR3 DNA reads TGTGCCAGCAGTCTTAGCGGGGGGCACGGCGAGCAGTACTTC.

This chain uses TRBV27 with TRBJ2-1, with 11 positions matching TRBD2. Germline CDR1 and CDR2: MNHEY and SMNVEV (reference sequence). The CDR3 runs to 14 residues. V shed 5 bases, J shed 10 bases, and the junction held 7 bases outside the gene matches. CDR3 DNA: TGTGCCAGCAGTCTAGCGGGGGGTATTGGGGAGCAGTTCTTC. Protein product: CASSLAGGIGEQFF.

The genes are TRBV5-1 and TRBJ2-3, with D possibly matching TRBD2 (5 bases). The V and J ends lost 0 bases and 5 bases respectively, with 10 bases between them. Germline V CDR1 and CDR2: SGHRS, YFSETQ. The CDR3 extends over 14 amino acids. CDR3 sequence: CASSLGRWQDTQYF. The CDR3 DNA follows: TGCGCCAGCAGCTTGGGGAGGTGGCAAGATACGCAGTATTTT.

This clone was counted once. This chain joins TRBV3-1 (or the pseudogene TRBV3-2) and TRBJ2-7, with 10 bases matching TRBD2. V was pared by 7 bases and J by 4 bases, with 7 bases of the junction left unmatched. The CDR3 loop spans 14 amino acids. In germline, CDR1 is LGHDT, CDR2 YNNKEL (reference sequence). The CDR3 is CASNPGLAPYEQYF. The CDR3 DNA reads TGTGCCAGCAATCCGGGACTAGCGCCTTACGAGCAGTACTTC.

The rearrangement uses TRBV5-1 and TRBJ1-5; D ambiguous. CDR3 length: 13 residues. Trimming shortened V by 0 bases and J by 7 bases, and 8 bases separated the two germline ends. From germline, CDR1 is SGHRS and CDR2 YFSETQ. CDR3 in DNA: TGCGCCAGCAGCTTGGGGCCTTGGCAGCCCCAGCATTTT. Protein: CASSLGPWQPQHF.

CDR3 amino acids: CSALTEEQFF. The CDR3 bases are TGCAGTGCTCTAACTGAGGAGCAGTTCTTC. The chain has TRBV20-1 and TRBJ2-1; D is ambiguous. V lost 5 bases to trimming and J lost 10 bases, with 9 bases between them. CDR1 DFQATT and CDR2 SNEGSKA come from the germline V gene (reference sequence). The CDR3 length is 10 residues.

Comment on this clone: Other DNA sequences in this sample translate to the same CDR3. The J gene is TRBJ2-2, the V gene TRBV28; D is perhaps TRBD1 (6 bases). Trimming shortened V by 2 bases and J by 2 bases, and 9 bases separated the two germline ends. The germline V gene encodes CDR1 MDHEN and CDR2 SYDVKM. The CDR3 spans 15 residues. The CDR3 here is CASSLPGANTGELFF. DNA of the CDR3: TGTGCCAGCAGTTTACCAGGGGCCAACACCGGGGAGCTGTTTTTT.

In nucleotides, the CDR3 is TGTGCCAGCAGCTTGATGGGGGTTACTAATGAAAAACTGTTTTTT. The encoded protein is CASSLMGVTNEKLFF. The chain carries TRBV5-8 and TRBJ1-4; weak D call: TRBD1 (5 bases). In germline, CDR1 is SGHTS, CDR2 YDEGEE. This CDR3 has 15 amino acids. V lost 1 base and J lost 2, with 9 bases in between.

A remark on this clone: This specimen includes other DNA sequences encoding the same CDR3. The chain employs TRBV30 and TRBJ1-6, with D possibly being TRBD1 (5 bases). V shed 3 bases and J shed 4 bases, with 13 bases lying between them. Germline V lookup: CDR1 GTSNPN, CDR2 SVGIG (reference sequence). CDR3 size: 15 residues. CDR3 nucleotide sequence: TGTGCCTGGAGCCAGGGTCCCACGTATAATTCACCCCTCCACTTT. Translation gives CAWSQGPTYNSPLHF.

The J gene is TRBJ1-2, the V gene TRBV14, with D perhaps matching TRBD1 (5 bases). In germline, CDR1 is SGHDN, CDR2 FVKESK. CDR3 size: 15 residues. V was shortened by 0 bases and J by 2 bases, with 10 bases between the two germline ends. CDR3 in DNA: TGTGCCAGCAGCCAAGAGAGGAAGGGGAACTATGGCTACACCTTC. This translates into CASSQERKGNYGYTF. The full variable domain, rest sourced from reference TRBV14 and TRBJ1-2, is EAGVTQFPSHSVIEKGQTVTLRCDPISGHDNLYWYRRVMGKEIKFLLHFVKESKQDESGMPNNRFLAERTGGTYSTLKVQPAELEDSGVYFCASSQERKGNYGYTFGSGTRLTVV.

This clone was seen a single time. The chain combines TRBV28 with TRBJ1-2; maybe TRBD1 (6 bases). The CDR3 length is 13 residues. Trimming removed 9 bases from V and 4 bases from J, with 15 bases in between. Germline lookup yields CDR1 MDHEN and CDR2 SYDVKM. CDR3 in amino acids: CASWEGVGYGYTF. In DNA form, the CDR3 reads TGTGCCAGTTGGGAGGGGGTCGGCTATGGCTACACCTTC.

The rearrangement joins TRBV6-5 to TRBJ2-1, with 14 positions matching TRBD2. This CDR3 comprises 16 residues. J was trimmed by 8 bases and V by 2 bases; bases with no gene match: 5. CDR1 MNHEY and CDR2 SVGAGI come from the germline V gene. Written as DNA, the CDR3 is TGTGCCAGCAGTTACCGCGGGACTAGCGGGAGCGATGAGCAGTTCTTC. This translates into CASSYRGTSGSDEQFF.

The chain is built from TRBV11-2 and TRBJ1-3, with a tentative D call TRBD1 (5 bases). Germline CDR1 SGHAT, CDR2 FQNNGV. The ends were cut back, 5 bases at V and 8 bases at J, with 13 bases in the middle. This CDR3 is built from 13 residues. In nucleotides, the CDR3 is TGTGCCAGCAGCACCAGGGACCGTTACACCATATATTTT. Amino acids: CASSTRDRYTIYF.

The rearrangement joins TRBV3-1 (or the pseudogene TRBV3-2) to TRBJ1-2; D unclear. Germline loops: CDR1 LGHDT, CDR2 YNNKEL (reference sequence). V dropped 0 bases and J dropped 5 bases, with 7 bases sitting between them. The CDR3 spans 13 residues. The CDR3 nucleotides read TGTGCCAGCAGCCAAGATGGCGGATATGGCTACACCTTC. It is translated as CASSQDGGYGYTF.

This clone came up once. The chain couples TRBV6-5 to TRBJ2-3, with D uncertain. The CDR3 totals 10 residues. Germline CDR1 and CDR2: MNHEY and SVGAGI. V was pared by 8 bases and J by 7 bases, with 7 bases between. In nucleotides, the CDR3 is TGTGCCAGCGCCACCTATACGCAGTATTTT. This encodes CASATYTQYF.

This sequence joins TRBV6-2 or TRBV6-3 and TRBJ2-2; TRBD2 might be the D (5 bases). This CDR3 spans 17 amino acids. Germline V gene data show CDR1 as MNHEY and CDR2 as SVGEGT. The ends were cut back, 1 base at V and 0 bases at J, with 12 bases in the middle. CDR3 sequence (DNA): TGTGCCAGCAGTTACTGGAGGACTCGGCCGAACACCGGGGAGCTGTTTTTT. This translates into CASSYWRTRPNTGELFF.

This clone has just one count. The CDR3 region is CASSTGNDQPQHF. The CDR3, as DNA: TGTGCCAGCTCCACAGGGAACGATCAGCCCCAGCATTTT. The V and J genes are TRBV3-1 (or the pseudogene TRBV3-2) and TRBJ1-5, with a possible D match to TRBD1 (6 bases). This CDR3 is built from 13 residues. Germline V gene sequence: CDR1 LGHDT, CDR2 YNNKEL (reference sequence). Between the trimmed V and J ends, which lost 8 bases and 5 bases, there was a span of 13 bases.

The chain links TRBV25-1 to TRBJ2-3; D unclear. The germline V gene encodes CDR1 MGHDK and CDR2 SYGVNS. Trimming pared 6 bases from V and 0 bases from J, leaving 16 bases between. The CDR3 extends over 16 amino acids. In nucleotides, the CDR3 is TGTGCCAGCAGACCCAAGCAGGCGCGGAGCACAGATACGCAGTATTTT. The encoded protein is CASRPKQARSTDTQYF.

For the CDR3, the DNA is TGTGCCAGCAGCCTGGGGGGGATTGGTACTGAAGCTTTCTTT. Amino acid sequence: CASSLGGIGTEAFF. The chain uses TRBV5-6 and TRBJ1-1; tentatively, D is TRBD1 (5 bases). Trimming left V 4 bases short and J 5 bases short, with 15 bases between. In germline, CDR1 is SGHDT, CDR2 YYEEEE. CDR3 length equals 14 residues.

The chain is built from TRBV3-1 (or the pseudogene TRBV3-2) and TRBJ2-7; 12 positions agree with TRBD2. CDR3 length: 15 residues. Per the germline V gene, CDR1 is LGHDT and CDR2 is YNNKEL (reference sequence). V shed 5 bases and J 7 bases; nucleotides not matched to a gene: 9. The DNA of the CDR3 is TGTGCCAGCAGCGGCCGACTAGCGGGAGCAGGGGAGCAGTACTTC. It encodes CASSGRLAGAGEQYF.

The table lists this clone with a count of one. The V call is TRBV12-3 or TRBV12-4, the J call TRBJ1-1, with D uncertain. The ends were cut back, 6 bases at V and 7 bases at J, with 15 bases in the middle. The CDR3 covers 13 residues. DNA for the CDR3: TGTGCCAGCAGGAAGACTACAGAGGATGAAGCTTTCTTT. It is translated as CASRKTTEDEAFF.

The chain joins TRBV6-5 to TRBJ1-4; TRBD1 is a possible D gene (5 bases). The CDR3 spans 16 residues. The V end lost 2 bases, the J end lost 7 bases, and 17 bases lay between the germline ends. Germline V gene lookup returns CDR1 MNHEY and CDR2 SVGAGI. CDR3 coding DNA: TGTGCCAGCAGTTACCCCGGCGGGGACGCGGGTGAAAAACTGTTTTTT. Its protein product is CASSYPGGDAGEKLFF.

For the CDR3, the DNA is TGCAGCGCCTATTGGACTGGGACGGAGACCCAGTACTTC. Translating gives CSAYWTGTETQYF. The chain employs TRBV29-1 and TRBJ2-5, with D perhaps given as TRBD1 or TRBD2 (5 bases each). The CDR3 is 13 residues long. The V gene lost 7 bases and the J gene lost 5 bases, with 17 bases spanning the gap. Germline CDR1 is SQVTM and CDR2 is ANQGSEA.